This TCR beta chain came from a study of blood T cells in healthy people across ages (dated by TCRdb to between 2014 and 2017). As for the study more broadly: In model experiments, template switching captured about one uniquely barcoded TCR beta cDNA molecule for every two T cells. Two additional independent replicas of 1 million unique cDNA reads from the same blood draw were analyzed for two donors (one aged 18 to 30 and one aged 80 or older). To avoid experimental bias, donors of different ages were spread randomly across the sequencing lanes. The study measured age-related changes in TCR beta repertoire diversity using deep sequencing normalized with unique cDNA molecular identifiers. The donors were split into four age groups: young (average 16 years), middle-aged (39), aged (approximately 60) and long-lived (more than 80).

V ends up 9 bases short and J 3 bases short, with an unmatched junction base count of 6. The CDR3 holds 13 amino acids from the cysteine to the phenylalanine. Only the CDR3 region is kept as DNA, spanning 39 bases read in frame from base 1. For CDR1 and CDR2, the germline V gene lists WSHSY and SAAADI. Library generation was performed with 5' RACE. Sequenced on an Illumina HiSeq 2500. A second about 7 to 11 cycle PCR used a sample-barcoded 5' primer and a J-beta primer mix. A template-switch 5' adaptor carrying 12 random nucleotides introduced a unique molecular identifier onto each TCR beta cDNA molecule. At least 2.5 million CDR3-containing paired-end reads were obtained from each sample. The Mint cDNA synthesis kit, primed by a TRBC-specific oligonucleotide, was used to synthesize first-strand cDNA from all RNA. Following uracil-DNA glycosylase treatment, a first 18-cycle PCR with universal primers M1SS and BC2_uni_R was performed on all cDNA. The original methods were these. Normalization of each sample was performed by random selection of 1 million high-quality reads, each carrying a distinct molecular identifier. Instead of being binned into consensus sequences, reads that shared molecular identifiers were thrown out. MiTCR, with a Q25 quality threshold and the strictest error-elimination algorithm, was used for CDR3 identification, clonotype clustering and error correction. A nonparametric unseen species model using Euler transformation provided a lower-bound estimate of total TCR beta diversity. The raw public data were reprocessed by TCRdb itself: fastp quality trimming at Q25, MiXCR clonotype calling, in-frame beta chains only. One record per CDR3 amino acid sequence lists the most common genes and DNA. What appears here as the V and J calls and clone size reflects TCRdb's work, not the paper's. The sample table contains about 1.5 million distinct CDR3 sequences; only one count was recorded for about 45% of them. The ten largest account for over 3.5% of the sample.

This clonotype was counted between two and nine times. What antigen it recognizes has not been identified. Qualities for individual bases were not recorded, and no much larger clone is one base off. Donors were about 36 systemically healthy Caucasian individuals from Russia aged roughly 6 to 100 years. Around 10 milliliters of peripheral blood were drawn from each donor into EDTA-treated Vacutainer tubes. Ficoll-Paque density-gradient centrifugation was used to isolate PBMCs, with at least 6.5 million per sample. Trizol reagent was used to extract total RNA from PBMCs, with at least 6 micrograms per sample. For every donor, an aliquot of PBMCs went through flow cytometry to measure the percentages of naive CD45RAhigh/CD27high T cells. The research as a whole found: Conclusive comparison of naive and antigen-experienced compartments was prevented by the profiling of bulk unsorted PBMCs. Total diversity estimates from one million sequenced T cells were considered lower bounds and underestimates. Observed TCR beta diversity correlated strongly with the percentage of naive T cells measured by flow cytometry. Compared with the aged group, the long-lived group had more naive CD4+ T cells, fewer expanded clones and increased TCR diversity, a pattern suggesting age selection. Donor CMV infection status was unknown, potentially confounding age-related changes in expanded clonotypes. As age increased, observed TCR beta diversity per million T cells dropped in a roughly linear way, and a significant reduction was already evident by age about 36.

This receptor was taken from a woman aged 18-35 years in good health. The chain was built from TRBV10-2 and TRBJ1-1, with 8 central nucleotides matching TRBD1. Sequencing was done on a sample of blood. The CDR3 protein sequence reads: CASDTGGDTEAFF. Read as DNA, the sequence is TGCGCCAGTGATACAGGGGGGGACACTGAAGCTTTCTTT.